This T cell receptor (beta chain) is drawn from a study of shared clonotypes between healthy human individuals. In regard to this clone: What it recognizes is unknown.

This CDR3 is 16 amino acids long. Trimming removed 8 bases at V and 1 base at J, with 16 bases between. Produced via immunoSEQ multiplex PCR; TCRdb's table is partial and in-frame only. The table records a few million clones, 90% to 95% of them present only once. Study-level results: Depth of sequencing was expected to influence donor clonotype sharing.

The TCR originated in a man aged 18 to 29 in good health. Some clones in this sample may be carry-over from other donors' samples. Material for sequencing was naive CD4+ T cells from PBMCs. The subset here: CD45RA+ positively selected. This chain uses TRBV5-3 with TRBJ2-6; D is uncertain. TRBV5-3 is given ORF status, its function remaining uncertain. The CDR3 region has the DNA TGTGCCAGGCCCCGATGGATAGGGTCTGGGGCCAACGTCCTGACTTTC. Amino acids: CARPRWIGSGANVLTF.